This TCR beta chain was captured by sequencing in a study of blood T cell repertoires in COVID-19. Original methodology: The assay estimated nucleated cells by amplifying reference gene primers. The protocol was immunoSEQ multiplex PCR, while the TCRdb copy is restricted to in-frame clones and leaves out a portion. Clonal size and the V and J genes are those of that table, whereas D and trimming came from the DNA. The table records some 99,000 clones, roughly 87% of them present only once. This sequence originates from a man between 65 and 79 years old with acute or convalescent COVID-19. The specimen was peripheral blood.

In DNA form, the CDR3 reads TGTGCCACCAGTGCCTCGGGACAGCGCTACGAGCAGTACTTC. Its translation is CATSASGQRYEQYF. The chain uses TRBV24-1 and TRBJ2-7, with 7 bases identical to TRBD1. V lost 5 bases to trimming and J lost 3 bases; unmatched junction nucleotides: 6. The CDR3 length is 14 residues. Per the germline V gene, CDR1 is KGHDR and CDR2 is SFDVKD.